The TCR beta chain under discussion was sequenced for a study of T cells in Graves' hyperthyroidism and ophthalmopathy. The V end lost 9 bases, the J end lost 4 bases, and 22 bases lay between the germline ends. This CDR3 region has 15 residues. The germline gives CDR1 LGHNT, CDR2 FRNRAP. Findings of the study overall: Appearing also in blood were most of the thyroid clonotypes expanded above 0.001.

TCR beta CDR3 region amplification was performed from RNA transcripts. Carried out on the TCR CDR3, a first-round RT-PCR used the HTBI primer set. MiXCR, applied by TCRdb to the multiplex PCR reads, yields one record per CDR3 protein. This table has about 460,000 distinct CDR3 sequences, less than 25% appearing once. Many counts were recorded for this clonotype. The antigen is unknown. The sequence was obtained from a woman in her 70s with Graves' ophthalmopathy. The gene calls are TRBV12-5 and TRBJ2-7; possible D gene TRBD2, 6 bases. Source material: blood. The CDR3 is CARWIRRAPLYEQYF. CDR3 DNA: TGTGCTAGGTGGATACGGAGGGCCCCCCTATACGAGCAGTACTTC.